These 23 T cell receptor beta chains share one sample of origin, sequenced in a study of blood T cell repertoires in COVID-19. The table came from immunoSEQ multiplex PCR; TCRdb's copy has only in-frame clones and leaves some out. This sample yields 150,000 to 200,000 clones, of which 70% to 80% are seen a single time; approximately 5.9% belongs to the top ten. The sequenced sample was peripheral blood. Receptors were obtained from a woman aged 35 to 49 with COVID-19, enrolled during active disease.

Comments on this clone: One end of the junction varies from germline; a read error may be responsible. This chain joins TRBV18 and TRBJ2-5; no clear D. This CDR3 is 13 amino acids long. Germline lookup yields CDR1 KGHSH and CDR2 LQKENI. The chain's CDR3 is CASSPLTGEAQYF. The CDR3 nucleotides are TGTGCCAGCTCACCGCTAACTGGAGAGGCCCAGTACTTC. Combining the CDR3 with reference TRBV18 and TRBJ2-5 gives the whole variable domain NAGVMQNPRHLVRRRGQEARLRCSPMKGHSHVYWYRQLPEEGLKFMVYLQKENIIDESGMPKERFSAEFPKEGPSILRIQQVVRGDSAAYFCASSPLTGEAQYFGPGTRLLVL.

The chain joins TRBV7-9 to TRBJ2-1; 11 bases line up with TRBD2. Per germline, CDR1 SEHNR and CDR2 FQNEAQ (reference sequence). CDR3 length equals 15 residues. Trimming cost V 9 bases and J 6 bases; bases outside gene matches: 10. In DNA, the CDR3 is TGTGCCAGTGTGGCCCTTAGCGGGGGGGCCAATGAGCAGTTCTTC. This encodes CASVALSGGANEQFF.

The J gene is TRBJ2-2, the V gene TRBV11-2; TRBD1 agrees at 9 bases. CDR1 is SGHAT and CDR2 is FQNNGV in the germline V gene. Germline trimming cut 2 bases from V and 7 bases from J; bases unmatched to any gene: 17. The length of the CDR3 is 19 residues. CDR3 in DNA: TGTGCCAGCAGCTTAAATAAATGGACAGGGGACGGTTTTGTCGGGGAGCTGTTTTTT. It codes for CASSLNKWTGDGFVGELFF. Full variable domain (rest looked up from reference TRBV11-2 and TRBJ2-2): EAGVAQSPRYKIIEKRQSVAFWCNPISGHATLYWYQQILGQGPKLLIQFQNNGVVDDSQLPKDRFSAERLKGVDSTLKIQPAKLEDSAVYLCASSLNKWTGDGFVGELFFGEGSRLTVL.

This chain connects TRBV29-1 to TRBJ1-4; tentative D call: TRBD1 (5 bases). With 6 bases removed from V and 6 bases from J, the gap between germline ends came to 11 bases. This CDR3 spans 12 amino acids. Per germline, CDR1 SQVTM and CDR2 ANQGSEA. CDR3 in DNA: TGCAGCGTCATGGGGACTGATGAAAAACTGTTTTTT. Protein product: CSVMGTDEKLFF.

This chain connects TRBV5-1 to TRBJ2-1, with a weak D call TRBD1 (6 bases). This CDR3 has 15 residues. Germline V lookup: CDR1 SGHRS, CDR2 YFSETQ. V lost 4 bases and J 7 bases, leaving 18 bases between the germline ends. The CDR3 nucleotides read TGCGCCAGCAGCGAGGACAGTCCGTGGCTTAATGAGCAGTTCTTC. Protein: CASSEDSPWLNEQFF.

A single count supports this clone. The CDR3 is CASSPRGGTGGYTF. The CDR3 nucleotides read TGTGCCAGCTCACCAAGGGGGGGCACTGGTGGCTACACCTTC. The chain joins TRBV18 to TRBJ1-2; D is possibly TRBD1 (6 bases). The germline V gene encodes CDR1 KGHSH and CDR2 LQKENI. The V gene lost 2 bases and the J gene lost 7 bases, with 14 bases spanning the gap. The CDR3 length is 14 residues.

The J gene is TRBJ2-7, the V gene TRBV24-1, with D perhaps TRBD2 (6 bases). V lost 2 bases to trimming and J lost 5 bases, with 15 bases between them. The CDR3 is 15 residues long. CDR1 and CDR2 (germline): KGHDR, SFDVKD. The CDR3 DNA reads as TGTGCCACCAGTGATTCAAGGGACGGAGGGGACGAGCAGTACTTC. Translation: CATSDSRDGGDEQYF.

In its sample, this clone was seen a few times. This chain connects TRBV12-3 or TRBV12-4 to TRBJ1-2; no reliable D call. The V end lost 3 bases, the J end lost 7 bases, and 12 bases lay between the germline ends. The CDR3 spans 13 residues. The CDR3 sequence: CASSFAVAGGYTF. The DNA of the CDR3 is TGTGCCAGCAGTTTTGCTGTAGCGGGTGGCTACACCTTC.

The chain carries TRBV4-2 and TRBJ2-7; possible D gene TRBD1, 5 bases. Trimming left V 1 base short and J 2 bases short, with 12 bases between. The CDR3 length is 15 residues. Germline V lookup: CDR1 LGHNA, CDR2 YNFKEQ. CDR3 sequence reads: CASSQAGQPPYEQYF. CDR3 bases: TGTGCCAGCAGCCAAGCAGGGCAACCTCCCTACGAGCAGTACTTC.

This clone turned up a few times. The chain links TRBV24-1 to TRBJ1-2, with a tentative D call TRBD1 (5 bases). The V and J ends lost 2 bases and 5 bases respectively, with 17 bases between them. The CDR3 spans 16 residues. Germline loops: CDR1 KGHDR, CDR2 SFDVKD. The CDR3: CATSDSHLSGLYGYTF. The CDR3 DNA reads TGTGCCACCAGTGATTCCCATCTCTCAGGGTTGTATGGCTACACCTTC.

This clone was counted between two and nine times. This chain joins TRBV6-5 and TRBJ2-7; D is uncertain. The V and J ends lost 0 bases and 3 bases respectively, with 6 bases between them. The CDR3 consists of 13 residues. Germline V CDR1 and CDR2: MNHEY, SVGAGI. CDR3 loop: CASSYSTNYEQYF. CDR3 nucleotide sequence: TGTGCCAGCAGTTACTCGACAAACTACGAGCAGTACTTC.

The chain carries TRBV5-4 and TRBJ2-6; perhaps TRBD2 as D (5 bases). This CDR3 is built from 14 residues. Germline CDR1 is SGHNT and CDR2 is YYREEE (reference sequence). The V end was cut by 7 bases, the J end by 2 bases, with 10 bases between. This chain's CDR3 is CASRLEAGANVLTF. The CDR3 bases are TGTGCCAGCCGACTGGAGGCTGGGGCCAACGTCCTGACTTTC.

This clone was counted once. The chain carries TRBV12-5 and TRBJ1-1; TRBD1 matches at 7 bases. From germline, CDR1 is LGHNT and CDR2 FRNRAP. The CDR3 spans 11 residues. The V gene end was trimmed by 7 bases and the J gene end by 5 bases; junction bases not matched to a gene: 1. CDR3 amino acids: CASADRTEAFF. In DNA form, the CDR3 reads TGTGCTAGTGCGGACAGGACTGAAGCTTTCTTT.

The chain recombines TRBV5-1 with TRBJ1-1; TRBD1 matches at 9 bases. In germline, CDR1 is SGHRS, CDR2 YFSETQ. The ends lost 4 bases at V and 1 base at J; junction bases unmatched: 8. The CDR3 is 16 amino acids. The CDR3 protein is CASSLQGAYANTEAFF. CDR3 DNA: TGCGCCAGCAGCCTACAGGGGGCTTATGCGAACACTGAAGCTTTCTTT.

This clone has just a few counts. This sequence joins TRBV5-1 and TRBJ2-7, with D hard to call. This CDR3 comprises 13 residues. Germline CDR1 and CDR2: SGHRS and YFSETQ. The V gene lost 0 bases and the J gene lost 0 bases, with 4 bases spanning the gap. Here the CDR3 DNA reads TGCGCCAGCAGCTTGGTCAGCTCCTACGAGCAGTACTTC. Translating gives CASSLVSSYEQYF.

The chain couples TRBV5-5 to TRBJ1-3; D is possibly TRBD1 (6 bases). The CDR3 spans 16 residues. V dropped 6 bases and J dropped 1 base, with 17 bases sitting between them. The germline gives CDR1 SGHKS, CDR2 YYEKEE (reference sequence). The DNA for the CDR3 is TGTGCCAGCACCCTTTTAGGACAGCGATCTGGAAACACCATATATTTT. Translation gives CASTLLGQRSGNTIYF.

J is TRBJ2-7 and V is TRBV11-2; 8 nucleotides agree with TRBD1. Germline V gene sequence: CDR1 SGHAT, CDR2 FQNNGV. This CDR3 is 14 amino acids long. The junction had 5 bases not matched to a gene; V was cut back by 5 bases and J by 2 bases. The CDR3: CASSPGQGPYEQYF. CDR3 coding DNA: TGTGCCAGCAGCCCAGGACAGGGACCCTACGAGCAGTACTTC.

The chain combines TRBV29-1 with TRBJ1-3; 7 bases map to TRBD1. J was trimmed by 2 bases and V by 6 bases; bases with no gene match: 7. The length of the CDR3 is 14 residues. Germline values: CDR1 SQVTM, CDR2 ANQGSEA. Written as DNA, the CDR3 is TGCAGCGTGACAGGGTCTTTGCCTGGAAACACCATATATTTT. Encoded protein: CSVTGSLPGNTIYF.

J is TRBJ2-3 and V is TRBV19, with 7 bases matching TRBD2. J gave up 4 bases and V 4 bases, and 2 bases lay outside the gene matches. This CDR3 has 13 residues. The germline gives CDR1 LNHDA, CDR2 SQIVND (reference sequence). In DNA, the CDR3 is TGTGCCAGTAGTACCACTAGCGCAGATACGCAGTATTTT. Translating gives CASSTTSADTQYF.

This clone turned up a few times. This chain joins TRBV28 and TRBJ2-7; TRBD2 aligns across 11 bases. Trimming took 8 bases from V and 0 from J; bases not matched to a gene: 6. The CDR3 runs 15 residues. CDR1 is MDHEN, CDR2 SYDVKM, per germline. For the CDR3, the DNA is TGTGCCAGCCTAGCGGGGGGATCCAACTCCTACGAGCAGTACTTC. This translates into CASLAGGSNSYEQYF.

The DNA for the CDR3 is TGTGCCAGTAGCCGACAGGAGACGGAAGCTTTCTTT. Translated: CASSRQETEAFF. V usage is TRBV19 and J usage is TRBJ1-1; weak D call: TRBD1 (6 bases). The CDR3 is 12 amino acids. The ends were cut back, 6 bases at V and 8 bases at J, with 13 bases in the middle. CDR1 is LNHDA, CDR2 SQIVND, per germline (reference sequence).

V gene TRBV27 combines with J gene TRBJ1-1, with a tentative D call TRBD1 (6 bases). The V gene's germline CDR1 is MNHEY and CDR2 SMNVEV (reference sequence). V lost 7 bases, J lost 10 bases, and 19 bases lay in between. The CDR3 contains 13 residues. The CDR3 reads CASKTFGGPGAFF. CDR3 coding DNA: TGTGCCAGCAAAACCTTTGGGGGCCCCGGAGCTTTCTTT.

V usage is TRBV18 and J usage is TRBJ2-7, with D perhaps matching TRBD1 (5 bases). The V end lost 6 bases, the J end lost 1 base, and 10 bases lay between the germline ends. CDR3 size: 13 residues. Germline V lookup: CDR1 KGHSH, CDR2 LQKENI. CDR3 loop: CASSEGASYEQYF. In DNA, the CDR3 is TGTGCCAGCTCGGAAGGGGCGTCCTACGAGCAGTACTTC.